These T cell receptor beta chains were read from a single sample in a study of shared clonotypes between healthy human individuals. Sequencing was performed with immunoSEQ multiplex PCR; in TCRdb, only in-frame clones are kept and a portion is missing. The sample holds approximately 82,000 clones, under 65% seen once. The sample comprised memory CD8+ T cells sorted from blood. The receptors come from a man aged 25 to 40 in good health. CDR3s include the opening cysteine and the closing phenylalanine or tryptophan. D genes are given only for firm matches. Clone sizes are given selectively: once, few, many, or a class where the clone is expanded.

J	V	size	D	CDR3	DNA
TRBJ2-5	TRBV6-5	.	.	CASSYSGLGGETQYF	TGTGCCAGCAGTTACTCGGGGTTGGGAGGAGAGACCCAGTACTTC
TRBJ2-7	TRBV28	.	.	CASSPPSYEQYF	TGTGCCAGCAGCCCCCCATCCTACGAGCAGTACTTC
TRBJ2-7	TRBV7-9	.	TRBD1	CASSPRTGGLYEQYF	TGTGCCAGCAGCCCCCGGACAGGGGGACTCTACGAGCAGTACTTC
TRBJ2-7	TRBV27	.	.	CASSLSPWYEQYF	TGTGCCAGCAGTTTATCCCCGTGGTACGAGCAGTACTTC
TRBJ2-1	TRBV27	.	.	CASSEMGHPGEQFF	TGTGCCAGCAGTGAAATGGGACACCCCGGTGAGCAGTTCTTC
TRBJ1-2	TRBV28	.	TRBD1	CASSLTSGGYGYTF	TGTGCCAGCAGTTTAACCTCAGGGGGCTATGGCTACACCTTC
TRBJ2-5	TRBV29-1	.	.	CSVDMGQETQYF	TGCAGCGTTGATATGGGACAAGAGACCCAGTACTTC
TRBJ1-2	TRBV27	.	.	CASSRRDGYRYGYTF	TGTGCCAGCAGCCGTCGGGACGGGTATCGGTATGGCTACACCTTC
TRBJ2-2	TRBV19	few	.	CASEEVTGELFF	TGTGCCAGTGAGGAGGTCACCGGGGAGCTGTTTTTT
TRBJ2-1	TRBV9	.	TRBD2	CASSHPVASGRSGNEQFF	TGTGCCAGCAGCCACCCCGTGGCTAGCGGGAGGTCCGGTAATGAGCAGTTCTTC
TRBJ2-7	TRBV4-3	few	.	CASSQDPQSGGRPIDEQYF	TGCGCCAGCAGCCAAGATCCCCAATCTGGGGGGAGACCCATCGACGAGCAGTACTTC
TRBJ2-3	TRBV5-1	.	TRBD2	CASSETSGHTDTQYF	TGCGCCAGCAGCGAGACTAGCGGACACACAGATACGCAGTATTTT
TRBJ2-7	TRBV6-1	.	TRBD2	CASSWGLGGYEQYF	TGTGCCAGCAGTTGGGGACTAGGCGGCTACGAGCAGTACTTC
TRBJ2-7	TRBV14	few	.	CASSQGWSSYEQYF	TGTGCCAGCAGCCAAGGGTGGAGCTCCTACGAGCAGTACTTC
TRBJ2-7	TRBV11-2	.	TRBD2	CASSGTSGNAYEQYF	TGTGCCAGCAGCGGGACTAGCGGGAATGCGTACGAGCAGTACTTC
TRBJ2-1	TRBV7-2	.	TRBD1	CASSFYLQGSEQFF	TGTGCCAGCAGCTTCTACCTACAGGGGAGTGAGCAGTTCTTC
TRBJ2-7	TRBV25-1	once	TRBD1	CASRPTGGFDEQYF	TGTGCCAGCAGACCCACAGGGGGCTTCGACGAGCAGTACTTC
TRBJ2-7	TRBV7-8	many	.	CASSSNVPSSGSYEQYF	TGTGCCAGCAGCTCTAATGTCCCCAGCTCGGGCTCCTACGAGCAGTACTTC
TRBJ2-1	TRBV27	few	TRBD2	CASSLSGGVYNEQFF	TGTGCCAGCAGTTTATCCGGGGGGGTATACAATGAGCAGTTCTTC
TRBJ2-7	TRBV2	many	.	CASSDAYEQYF	TGTGCCAGCAGTGATGCCTACGAGCAGTACTTC
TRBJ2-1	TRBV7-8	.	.	CASKAGPSSYNEQFF	TGTGCCAGCAAAGCCGGTCCTAGCTCCTACAATGAGCAGTTCTTC
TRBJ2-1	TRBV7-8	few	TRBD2	CASSLEGRGYWHNEQFF	TGTGCCAGCAGCTTAGAGGGGCGGGGGTACTGGCACAATGAGCAGTTCTTC
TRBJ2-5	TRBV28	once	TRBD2	CASSSLAGGDASQYF	TGTGCCAGCAGCTCCTTAGCGGGTGGGGACGCGTCCCAGTACTTC
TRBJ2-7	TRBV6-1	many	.	CASSDWSFYEQYF	TGTGCCAGCAGTGATTGGTCCTTCTACGAGCAGTACTTC
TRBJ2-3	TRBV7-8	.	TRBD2	CASSPLAGSSTDTQYF	TGTGCCAGCAGCCCTCTAGCGGGAAGCTCGACAGATACGCAGTATTTT
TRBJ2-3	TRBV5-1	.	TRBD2	CASRETSGSTDTQYF	TGCGCCAGCAGAGAGACTAGCGGGAGCACAGATACGCAGTATTTT
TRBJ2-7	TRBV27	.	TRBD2	CASSGTGGSSYEQYF	TGTGCCAGCAGTGGCACGGGCGGGAGCTCCTACGAGCAGTACTTC
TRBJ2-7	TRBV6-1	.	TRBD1	CASRHAGQGSYEQYF	TGTGCCAGCAGGCATGCGGGACAGGGGTCTTACGAGCAGTACTTC
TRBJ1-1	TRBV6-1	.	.	CASITGFEAFF	TGTGCCAGCATCACAGGATTCGAAGCTTTCTTT
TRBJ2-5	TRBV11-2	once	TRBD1	CASSSGQGETQYF	TGTGCCAGCAGCTCGGGACAGGGAGAGACCCAGTACTTC
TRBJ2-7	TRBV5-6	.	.	CASSLGSNTYEQYF	TGTGCCAGCAGCTTGGGTAGTAATACCTACGAGCAGTACTTC
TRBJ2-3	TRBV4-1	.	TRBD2	CASSQDGSGTSGLLDTQYF	TGCGCCAGCAGCCAAGATGGGAGCGGGACTAGCGGACTTCTAGATACGCAGTATTTT
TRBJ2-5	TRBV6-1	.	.	CASSEALGEGQETQYF	TGTGCCAGCAGTGAAGCCTTGGGCGAGGGCCAAGAGACCCAGTACTTC
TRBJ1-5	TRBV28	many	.	CASSYLDSSNQPQHF	TGTGCCAGCAGTTATTTGGACAGTAGCAATCAGCCCCAGCATTTT
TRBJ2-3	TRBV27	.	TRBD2	CASSPRASGRSHTQYF	TGTGCCAGCAGTCCCCGGGCTAGCGGGAGGTCCCATACGCAGTATTTT
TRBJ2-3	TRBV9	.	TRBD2	CASSPRLAVTDTQYF	TGTGCCAGCAGCCCCCGGCTAGCGGTAACAGATACGCAGTATTTT
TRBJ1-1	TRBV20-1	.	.	CSAQGHTEAFF	TGCAGTGCTCAAGGGCACACTGAAGCTTTCTTT
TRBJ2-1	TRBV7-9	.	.	CASSPGPYNEQFF	TGTGCCAGCAGCCCGGGACCTTACAATGAGCAGTTCTTC
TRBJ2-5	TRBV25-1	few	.	CASSDMETQYF	TGTGCCAGCAGTGATATGGAGACCCAGTACTTC
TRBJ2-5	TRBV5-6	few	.	CASSLEETQYF	TGTGCCAGCAGCTTGGAAGAGACCCAGTACTTC
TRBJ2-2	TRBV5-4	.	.	CASSLRGATGELFF	TGTGCCAGCAGCTTGCGGGGGGCTACCGGGGAGCTGTTTTTT
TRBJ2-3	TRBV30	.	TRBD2	CAWSVFSGGSTDTQYF	TGTGCCTGGAGTGTCTTTAGCGGGGGCAGCACAGATACGCAGTATTTT
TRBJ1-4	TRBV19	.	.	CASSDVGATNEKLFF	TGTGCCAGTAGTGACGTAGGGGCAACTAATGAAAAACTGTTTTTT
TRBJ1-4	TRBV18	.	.	CASSPFSGISNEKLFF	TGTGCCAGCTCACCATTTTCGGGCATATCTAATGAAAAACTGTTTTTT
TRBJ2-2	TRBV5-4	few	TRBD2	CASSPTSGRVDTGELFF	TGTGCCAGCAGCCCCACTAGCGGGAGGGTGGACACCGGGGAGCTGTTTTTT
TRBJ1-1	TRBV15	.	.	CATSRGVRTEAFF	TGTGCCACCAGCCGGGGGGTGCGGACTGAAGCTTTCTTT
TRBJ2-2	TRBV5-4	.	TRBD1	CASSLGDRAGELFF	TGTGCCAGCAGCTTGGGGGACAGGGCCGGGGAGCTGTTTTTT
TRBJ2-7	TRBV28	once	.	CASSLWASSYEQYF	TGTGCCAGCAGTCTCTGGGCGAGCTCCTACGAGCAGTACTTC
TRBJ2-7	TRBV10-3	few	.	CAISESIQAGGEQYF	TGTGCCATCAGTGAGTCGATACAAGCCGGTGGGGAGCAGTACTTC
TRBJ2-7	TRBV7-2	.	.	CASSSPSSPYEQYF	TGTGCCAGCAGCTCTCCGAGCTCTCCCTACGAGCAGTACTTC
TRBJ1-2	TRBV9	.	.	CASSVGGSPAYGYTF	TGTGCCAGCAGCGTAGGCGGCAGCCCGGCCTATGGCTACACCTTC
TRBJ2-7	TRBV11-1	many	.	CASSLSSATRSEQYF	TGTGCCAGCAGCCTGTCGTCAGCGACACGGAGCGAGCAGTACTTC
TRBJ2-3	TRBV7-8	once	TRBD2	CASSRRRVKAGGSDTQYF	TGTGCCAGCAGCCGACGGAGGGTAAAAGCGGGAGGATCAGATACGCAGTATTTT